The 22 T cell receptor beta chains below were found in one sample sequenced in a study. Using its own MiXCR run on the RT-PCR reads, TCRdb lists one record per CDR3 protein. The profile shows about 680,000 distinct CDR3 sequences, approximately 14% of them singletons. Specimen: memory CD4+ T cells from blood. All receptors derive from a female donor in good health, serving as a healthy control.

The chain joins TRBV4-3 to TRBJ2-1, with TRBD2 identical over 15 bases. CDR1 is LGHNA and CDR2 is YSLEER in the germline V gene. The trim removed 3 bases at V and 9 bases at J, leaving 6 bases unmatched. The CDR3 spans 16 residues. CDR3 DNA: TGCGCCAGCAGCCAGGAGGGACTAGCGGGAGGAACTGAGCAGTTCTTC. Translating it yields CASSQEGLAGGTEQFF.

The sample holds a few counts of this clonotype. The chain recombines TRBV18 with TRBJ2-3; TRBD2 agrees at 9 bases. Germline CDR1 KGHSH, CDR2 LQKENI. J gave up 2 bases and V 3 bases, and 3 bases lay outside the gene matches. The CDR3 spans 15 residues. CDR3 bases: TGTGCCAGCTCACCGACTAGCGGAGACACAGATACGCAGTATTTT. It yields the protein CASSPTSGDTDTQYF.

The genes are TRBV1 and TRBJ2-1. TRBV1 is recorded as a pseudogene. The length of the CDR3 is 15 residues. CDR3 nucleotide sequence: TGCACCAGCAGCCAAGATAGGACATACTACAATGAGCAGTTCTTC. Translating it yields CTSSQDRTYYNEQFF.

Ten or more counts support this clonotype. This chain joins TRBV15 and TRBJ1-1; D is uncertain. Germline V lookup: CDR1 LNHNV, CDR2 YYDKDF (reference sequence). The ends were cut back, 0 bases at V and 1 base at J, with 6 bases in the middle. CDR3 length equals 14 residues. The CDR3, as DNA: TGTGCCACCAGCAGAGATCGCCGGAACACTGAAGCTTTCTTT. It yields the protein CATSRDRRNTEAFF.

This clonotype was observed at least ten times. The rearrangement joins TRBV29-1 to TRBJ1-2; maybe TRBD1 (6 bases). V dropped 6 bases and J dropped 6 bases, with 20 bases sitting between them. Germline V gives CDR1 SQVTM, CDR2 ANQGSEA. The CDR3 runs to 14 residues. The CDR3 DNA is TGCAGCGTGGGGTCCAGGGCAGGGGCAGATGGCTACACCTTC. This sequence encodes CSVGSRAGADGYTF.

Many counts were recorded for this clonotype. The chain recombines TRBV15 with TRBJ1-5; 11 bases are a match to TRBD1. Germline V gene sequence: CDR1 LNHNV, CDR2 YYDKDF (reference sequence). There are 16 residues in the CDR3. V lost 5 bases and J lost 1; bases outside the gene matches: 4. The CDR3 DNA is TGTGCCACCAGCCCTCGGGACAGGGGGAGCAATCAGCCCCAGCATTTT. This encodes CATSPRDRGSNQPQHF. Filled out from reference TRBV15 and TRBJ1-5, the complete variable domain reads DAMVIQNPRYQVTQFGKPVTLSCSQTLNHNVMYWYQQKSSQAPKLLFHYYDKDFNNEADTPDNFQSRRPNTSFCFLDIRSPGLGDTAMYLCATSPRDRGSNQPQHFGDGTRLSIL.

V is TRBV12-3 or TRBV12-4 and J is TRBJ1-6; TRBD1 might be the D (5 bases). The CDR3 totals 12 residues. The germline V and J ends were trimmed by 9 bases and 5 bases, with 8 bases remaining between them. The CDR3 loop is CASRQNNSPLHF. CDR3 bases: TGTGCCAGTCGACAGAATAATTCACCCCTCCACTTT.

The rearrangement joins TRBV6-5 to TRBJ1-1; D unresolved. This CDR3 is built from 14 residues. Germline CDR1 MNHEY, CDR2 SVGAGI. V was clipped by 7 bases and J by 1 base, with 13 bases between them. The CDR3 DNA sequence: TGTGCCAGCAAAGGGAGGGAGTGGAACACTGAAGCTTTCTTT. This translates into CASKGREWNTEAFF.

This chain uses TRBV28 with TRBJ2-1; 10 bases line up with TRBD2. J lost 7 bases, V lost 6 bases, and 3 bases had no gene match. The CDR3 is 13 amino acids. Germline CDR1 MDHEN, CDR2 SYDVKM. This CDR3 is CASRLAGSNEQFF. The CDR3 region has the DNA TGTGCCAGCAGACTAGCGGGAAGTAATGAGCAGTTCTTC.

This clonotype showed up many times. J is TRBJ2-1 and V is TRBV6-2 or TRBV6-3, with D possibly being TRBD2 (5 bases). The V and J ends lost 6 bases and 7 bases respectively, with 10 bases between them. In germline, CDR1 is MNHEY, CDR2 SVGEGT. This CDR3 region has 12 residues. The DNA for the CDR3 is TGTGCCAGCAGAAGGACGGGAAATGAGCAGTTCTTC. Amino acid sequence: CASRRTGNEQFF.

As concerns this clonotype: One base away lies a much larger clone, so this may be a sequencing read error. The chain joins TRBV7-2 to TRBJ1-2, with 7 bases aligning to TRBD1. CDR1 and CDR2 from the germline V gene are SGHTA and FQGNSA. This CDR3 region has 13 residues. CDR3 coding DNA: TGTGCCTACAGGGCAGGGGGAGACTATGTCTACACCTTC. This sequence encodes CAYRAGGDYVYTF.

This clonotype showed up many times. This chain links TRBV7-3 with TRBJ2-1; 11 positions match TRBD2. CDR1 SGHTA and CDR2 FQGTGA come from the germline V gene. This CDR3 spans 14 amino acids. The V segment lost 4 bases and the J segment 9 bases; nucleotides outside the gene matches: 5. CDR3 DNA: TGTGCCAGCAGCTCCGCTAGCGGGAGGTTTGAGCAGTTCTTC. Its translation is CASSSASGRFEQFF.

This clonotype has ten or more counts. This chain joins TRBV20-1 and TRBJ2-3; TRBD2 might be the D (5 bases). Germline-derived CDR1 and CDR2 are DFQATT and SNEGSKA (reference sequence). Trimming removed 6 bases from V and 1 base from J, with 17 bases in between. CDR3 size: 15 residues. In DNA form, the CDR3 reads TGCAGTGCCGACCCGACTATCACAGGCACAGATACGCAGTATTTT. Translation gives CSADPTITGTDTQYF.

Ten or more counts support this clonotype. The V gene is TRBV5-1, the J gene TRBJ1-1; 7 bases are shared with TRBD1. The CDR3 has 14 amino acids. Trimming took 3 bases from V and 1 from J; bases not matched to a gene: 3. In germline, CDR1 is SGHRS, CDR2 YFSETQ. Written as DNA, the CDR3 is TGCGCCAGCAGCTCGACAGGGACGAACACTGAAGCTTTCTTT. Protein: CASSSTGTNTEAFF.

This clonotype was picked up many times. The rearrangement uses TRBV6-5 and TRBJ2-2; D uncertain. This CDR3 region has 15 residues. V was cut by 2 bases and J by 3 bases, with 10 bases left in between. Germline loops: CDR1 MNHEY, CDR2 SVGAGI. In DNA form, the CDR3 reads TGTGCCAGCAGTTACGCGGTCGCCCACACCGGGGAGCTGTTTTTT. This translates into CASSYAVAHTGELFF.

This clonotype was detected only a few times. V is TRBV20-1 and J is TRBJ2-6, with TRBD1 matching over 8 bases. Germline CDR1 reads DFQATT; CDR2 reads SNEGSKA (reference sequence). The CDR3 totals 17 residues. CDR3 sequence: CSADPGQGAAGANVLTF. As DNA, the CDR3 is TGCAGCGCCGACCCGGGGCAGGGGGCGGCTGGGGCCAACGTCCTGACTTTC.

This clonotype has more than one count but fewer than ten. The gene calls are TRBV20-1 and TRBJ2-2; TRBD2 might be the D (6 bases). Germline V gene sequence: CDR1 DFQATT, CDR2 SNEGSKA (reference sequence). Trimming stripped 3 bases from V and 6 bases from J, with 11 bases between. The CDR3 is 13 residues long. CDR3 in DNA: TGCAGTGCTAGGGCTATAGCGGCCGGGGAGCTGTTTTTT. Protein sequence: CSARAIAAGELFF.

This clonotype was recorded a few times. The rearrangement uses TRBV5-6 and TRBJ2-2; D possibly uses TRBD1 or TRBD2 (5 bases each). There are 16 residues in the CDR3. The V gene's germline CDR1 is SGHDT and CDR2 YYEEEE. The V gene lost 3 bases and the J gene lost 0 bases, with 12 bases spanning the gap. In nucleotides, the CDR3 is TGTGCCAGCAGCTCTTACGGGGCGACGAACACCGGGGAGCTGTTTTTT. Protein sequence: CASSSYGATNTGELFF.

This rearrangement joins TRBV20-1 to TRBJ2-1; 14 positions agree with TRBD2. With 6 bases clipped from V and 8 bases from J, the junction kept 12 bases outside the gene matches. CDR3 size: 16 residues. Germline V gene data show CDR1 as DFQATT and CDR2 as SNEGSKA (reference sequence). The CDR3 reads CSAAKLGLAGAYEQFF. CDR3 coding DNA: TGCAGTGCGGCGAAATTGGGACTAGCGGGAGCGTATGAGCAGTTCTTC.

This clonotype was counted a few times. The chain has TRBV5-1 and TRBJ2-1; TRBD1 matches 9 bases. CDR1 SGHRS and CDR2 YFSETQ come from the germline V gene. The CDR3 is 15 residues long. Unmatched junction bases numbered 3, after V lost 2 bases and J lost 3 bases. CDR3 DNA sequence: TGCGCCAGCAGCTTCACAGGGGGCGTCTACAATGAGCAGTTCTTC. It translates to CASSFTGGVYNEQFF.

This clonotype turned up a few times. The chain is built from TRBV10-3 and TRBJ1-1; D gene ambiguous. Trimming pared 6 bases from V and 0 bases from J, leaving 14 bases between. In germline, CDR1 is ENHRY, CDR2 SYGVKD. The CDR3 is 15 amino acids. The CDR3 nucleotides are TGTGCCATCAGGCCGAGCACCTTGATGAACACTGAAGCTTTCTTT. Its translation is CAIRPSTLMNTEAFF.

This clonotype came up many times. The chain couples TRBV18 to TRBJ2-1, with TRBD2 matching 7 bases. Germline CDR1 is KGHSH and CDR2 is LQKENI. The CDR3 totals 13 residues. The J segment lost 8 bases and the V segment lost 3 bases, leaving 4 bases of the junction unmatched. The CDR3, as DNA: TGTGCCAGCTCACCTACGCGGGAGTATGAGCAGTTCTTC. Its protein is CASSPTREYEQFF.